A single sample is the source of the 29 T cell receptor beta chains below, sequenced in a study of OX40 agonist ivuxolimab in advanced cancers. The table came from immunoSEQ multiplex PCR; TCRdb's copy has only in-frame clones and leaves some out. Here the sample spans approximately 60,000 clones, approximately 80% being singletons. Sequenced material: CD4+ or CD8+ T cells sorted from blood, taken in a trial of the OX40 agonist ivuxolimab. Receptors originate from an adult with an advanced solid tumor such as melanoma, head and neck, liver or kidney cancer.

The rearrangement joins TRBV2 to TRBJ2-5; 10 bases match TRBD2. V shed 6 bases and J 9 bases; nucleotides not matched to a gene: 13. Germline values: CDR1 SNHLY, CDR2 FYNNEI. CDR3 length: 15 amino acids. DNA for the CDR3: TGTGCCAGCAGGATAGGGGAAGCGGGGGGGCGGGCCCAGTACTTC. Encoded protein: CASRIGEAGGRAQYF.

In DNA, the CDR3 is TGTGCCAGCAGTCTACTAGCGGATGAGCAGTTCTTC. Amino acid sequence: CASSLLADEQFF. The rearrangement links TRBV11-2 to TRBJ2-1; TRBD2 agrees at 8 bases. The CDR3 length is 12 residues. V lost 6 bases, J lost 8 bases, and 3 bases stayed unmatched. Germline V gives CDR1 SGHAT, CDR2 FQNNGV.

The CDR3 loop is CVRDSDGTEAFF. CDR3 in DNA: TGTGTGAGGGATTCAGACGGCACTGAAGCTTTCTTT. This rearrangement joins TRBV6-1 to TRBJ1-1; D is unclear. Germline V gene data show CDR1 as MNHNS and CDR2 as SASEGT. The CDR3 is 12 residues long.

The chain combines TRBV5-1 with TRBJ1-2, with TRBD1 matching over 8 bases. V trimming: 4 bases; J trimming: 4 bases; junction bases outside the gene matches: 9. This CDR3 is 15 amino acids long. Germline assignment: CDR1 SGHRS and CDR2 YFSETQ. The CDR3 region has the DNA TGCGCCAGCAGCACAAGGACAGGGCTTACCTATGGCTACACCTTC. Translation gives CASSTRTGLTYGYTF.

Points on this clone: The same CDR3 can be traced to other DNA sequences in this sample. The chain carries TRBV9 and TRBJ2-1, with 10 bases that match TRBD2. V shed 0 bases and J 5 bases; nucleotides not matched to a gene: 2. The CDR3 spans 15 residues. The germline V gene encodes CDR1 SGDLS and CDR2 YYNGEE. This chain's CDR3 is CASSVGLAGDNEQFF. DNA for the CDR3: TGTGCCAGCAGCGTAGGGCTAGCGGGGGACAATGAGCAGTTCTTC.

The chain carries TRBV2 and TRBJ2-7; 10 nucleotides align to TRBD1. V shed 10 bases, J shed 1 base, and the junction held 7 bases outside the gene matches. Germline values: CDR1 SNHLY, CDR2 FYNNEI. The CDR3 sequence is 14 residues long. DNA of the CDR3: TGTGCCAACCTCCGGGACAGGGGTTCCTACGAGCAGTACTTC. It is translated as CANLRDRGSYEQYF.

This clone has a single count. The chain combines TRBV2 with TRBJ1-3; TRBD1 matches 7 bases. Germline-derived CDR1 and CDR2 are SNHLY and FYNNEI. V shed 4 bases and J 4 bases; nucleotides not matched to a gene: 4. This CDR3 region has 14 residues. The CDR3 coding sequence is TGTGCCAGCAGTGGACAGGGATCAGGAAACACCATATATTTT. The encoded protein is CASSGQGSGNTIYF.

The chain couples TRBV4-1 to TRBJ1-1; D uncertain. This CDR3 region has 14 residues. Trimming removed 3 bases at V and 0 bases at J, with 8 bases between. Per germline, CDR1 MGHRA and CDR2 YSYEKL. CDR3 coding DNA: TGCGCCAGCAGCCATGGGTGGTTGAACACTGAAGCTTTCTTT. This encodes CASSHGWLNTEAFF.

The gene calls are TRBV7-8 and TRBJ2-5, with D perhaps TRBD1 (5 bases). The CDR3 covers 15 residues. Germline loops: CDR1 SGHVS, CDR2 FQNEAQ. Between the trimmed V and J ends, which lost 5 bases and 7 bases, there was a span of 20 bases. The chain's CDR3 is CASSLSRTVRGTQYF. The CDR3 DNA is TGTGCCAGCAGCCTTAGCCGGACCGTAAGGGGGACCCAGTACTTC.

The rearrangement uses TRBV12-5 and TRBJ1-1; 7 nucleotides match TRBD1. CDR3 size: 12 residues. The V gene end was trimmed by 5 bases and the J gene end by 10 bases; junction bases not matched to a gene: 7. The germline gives CDR1 LGHNT, CDR2 FRNRAP. Written as DNA, the CDR3 is TGTGCTAGTGGTCCCGACCCAGGGGGAGCTTTCTTT. As protein: CASGPDPGGAFF.

The chain couples TRBV10-2 to TRBJ1-5; no reliable D call. V lost 0 bases and J 7 bases, leaving 7 bases between the germline ends. The germline V gene encodes CDR1 WSHSY and CDR2 SAAADI. The CDR3 extends over 13 amino acids. CDR3 protein: CASSESPRQPQHF. The CDR3 region has the DNA TGCGCCAGCAGTGAGTCACCCAGGCAGCCCCAGCATTTT.

This chain connects TRBV6-1 to TRBJ1-2, with 8 bases lining up with TRBD1. Germline-derived CDR1 and CDR2 are MNHNS and SASEGT. CDR3 length: 13 amino acids. V was clipped by 10 bases and J by 3 bases; unmatched bases: 7. The CDR3 DNA is TGTGCCACCAGCTTGGACAGGGACTATGGCTACACCTTC. Translating it yields CATSLDRDYGYTF.

This chain links TRBV2 with TRBJ2-2; 9 nucleotides line up with TRBD2. This CDR3 comprises 15 residues. V dropped 7 bases and J dropped 3; count of bases not matched to a gene: 6. Per the germline V gene, CDR1 is SNHLY and CDR2 is FYNNEI. The CDR3 DNA follows: TGTGCCAGCAATTTAGCGGGGGAGGACACCGGGGAGCTGTTTTTT. Residues: CASNLAGEDTGELFF.

The CDR3 nucleotides are TGTGCCAGCAGCTTAGACCGACAGGCCTACTCTGGGGCCAACGTCCTGACTTTC. Its protein product is CASSLDRQAYSGANVLTF. This chain connects TRBV5-4 to TRBJ2-6; tentative D call: TRBD1 (6 bases). Germline CDR1 SGHNT, CDR2 YYREEE (reference sequence). The CDR3 totals 18 residues. Trimming cost V 2 bases and J 0 bases, with 15 bases left between them.

The chain has TRBV7-2 and TRBJ2-5; 10 bases fit TRBD2. With V trimmed by 0 bases and J by 1 base, 2 bases remained unmatched. Looked up from germline, CDR1 is SGHTA and CDR2 is FQGNSA. The CDR3 has 16 amino acids. DNA of the CDR3: TGTGCCAGCAGCTTAGCAGCGGGGGGGGTCCAAGAGACCCAGTACTTC. It specifies CASSLAAGGVQETQYF.

This rearrangement joins TRBV29-1 to TRBJ2-3; TRBD2 is a possible D gene (6 bases). The CDR3 is made up of 14 amino acids. V lost 4 bases to trimming and J lost 0 bases, with 11 bases between them. The germline V gene has CDR1 SQVTM and CDR2 ANQGSEA. This CDR3 reads CSVVGGTSTDTQYF. The CDR3 DNA follows: TGCAGCGTTGTTGGAGGGACTAGCACAGATACGCAGTATTTT.

The chain couples TRBV6-5 to TRBJ2-7; D remains unclear. Germline values: CDR1 MNHEY, CDR2 SVGAGI. The CDR3 is 14 residues long. The germline V and J ends were trimmed by 2 bases and 2 bases, with 10 bases remaining between them. CDR3 in DNA: TGTGCCAGCAGTTACCGAATAGGTCCCTACGAGCAGTACTTC. This translates into CASSYRIGPYEQYF.

The chain recombines TRBV6-6 with TRBJ2-5, with D perhaps TRBD1 or TRBD2 (5 bases each). Germline CDR1 and CDR2: MNHNY and SVGAGI (reference sequence). V was pared by 7 bases and J by 5 bases, with 11 bases between. The length of the CDR3 is 12 residues. The DNA of the CDR3 is TGTGCCAGCATCGGGACGGAGGAGACCCAGTACTTC. It yields the protein CASIGTEETQYF.

This clone has more than one count but fewer than ten. The gene calls are TRBV29-1 and TRBJ1-1; D is unclear. CDR1 and CDR2 (germline): SQVTM, ANQGSEA. The V end lost 4 bases, the J end lost 1 base, and 13 bases lay between the germline ends. The CDR3 length is 14 residues. Written as DNA, the CDR3 is TGCAGCGTTGTACTCGGAGTCCAGAACACTGAAGCTTTCTTT. Protein sequence: CSVVLGVQNTEAFF.

The chain has TRBV5-4 and TRBJ2-7; 7 bases match TRBD2. Germline-derived CDR1 and CDR2 are SGHNT and YYREEE (reference sequence). The V and J ends lost 4 bases and 4 bases, in that order; junction bases with no gene match: 11. CDR3 length equals 15 residues. The CDR3 sequence is CASSPSASGFYEQYF. The CDR3 nucleotides are TGTGCCAGCAGCCCGTCGGCTAGCGGCTTTTACGAGCAGTACTTC.

The genes are TRBV5-1 and TRBJ1-1, with TRBD1 matching over 8 bases. Losses at the gene ends were 0 bases for V and 7 bases for J; bases not matched to a gene: 8. Looked up from germline, CDR1 is SGHRS and CDR2 is YFSETQ. This CDR3 comprises 15 residues. The DNA of the CDR3 is TGCGCCAGCAGCTTGGCCGTTACAGGGGGATTTGAAGCTTTCTTT. Protein sequence: CASSLAVTGGFEAFF.

The gene calls are TRBV14 and TRBJ1-3, with unresolved D. In germline, CDR1 is SGHDN, CDR2 FVKESK. The CDR3 is 13 residues long. Trimming took 3 bases from V and 3 from J, leaving 6 bases between them. CDR3 in amino acids: CASSHRHGNTIYF. For the CDR3, the DNA is TGTGCCAGCAGCCATAGACATGGAAACACCATATATTTT. The full variable domain, in which reference TRBV14 and TRBJ1-3 provide the parts outside the CDR3, is EAGVTQFPSHSVIEKGQTVTLRCDPISGHDNLYWYRRVMGKEIKFLLHFVKESKQDESGMPNNRFLAERTGGTYSTLKVQPAELEDSGVYFCASSHRHGNTIYFGEGSWLTVV.

V usage is TRBV9 and J usage is TRBJ2-1, with 13 bases aligning to TRBD2. This CDR3 comprises 17 residues. V was pared by 0 bases and J by 5 bases, with 5 bases of the junction left unmatched. Germline V gene lookup returns CDR1 SGDLS and CDR2 YYNGEE. In nucleotides, the CDR3 is TGTGCCAGCAGCGTAGGGACTAGCGGGGGTTTGGACAATGAGCAGTTCTTC. It is translated as CASSVGTSGGLDNEQFF.

The chain employs TRBV7-8 and TRBJ2-2; no clear D gene. CDR3 length: 16 amino acids. Germline CDR1 reads SGHVS; CDR2 reads FQNEAQ. V shed 1 base and J shed 1 base, with 10 bases lying between them. CDR3 amino acids: CASSLVGSQNTGELFF. CDR3 nucleotides: TGTGCCAGCAGCTTAGTGGGTAGTCAGAACACCGGGGAGCTGTTTTTT.

With regard to this clone: The same CDR3 is also encoded by other DNA sequences in this sample. The chain joins TRBV18 to TRBJ1-4; no clear D. The CDR3 loop spans 15 amino acids. Between the trimmed V and J ends, which lost 0 bases and 5 bases, there was a span of 10 bases. The germline V gene encodes CDR1 KGHSH and CDR2 LQKENI. The CDR3 DNA is TGTGCCAGCTCACCACCGGGCAGCCGGAATGAAAAACTGTTTTTT. This encodes CASSPPGSRNEKLFF.

V and J are TRBV18 and TRBJ1-1, with D unresolved. Trimming shortened V by 1 base and J by 1 base, and 7 bases separated the two germline ends. Germline lookup yields CDR1 KGHSH and CDR2 LQKENI. The CDR3 runs 14 residues. CDR3 bases: TGTGCCAGCTCACCACTACCACGGAACACTGAAGCTTTCTTT. Its translation: CASSPLPRNTEAFF.

This chain connects TRBV25-1 to TRBJ1-1, with TRBD1 identical over 8 bases. V lost 3 bases and J lost 11; bases outside the gene matches: 8. Germline V gives CDR1 MGHDK, CDR2 SYGVNS. This CDR3 spans 13 amino acids. Here the CDR3 DNA reads TGTGCCAGCAGTGATCGGACAGGGTGGGGGGCTTTCTTT. This gives the protein CASSDRTGWGAFF.

The chain uses TRBV7-2 and TRBJ2-3; no definite D call. CDR1 is SGHTA and CDR2 is FQGNSA in the germline V gene. This CDR3 comprises 14 residues. V lost 1 base and J 2 bases, leaving 7 bases between the germline ends. CDR3 in DNA: TGTGCCAGCAGCTTAGTGGTACTCACAGATACGCAGTATTTT. This codes for CASSLVVLTDTQYF.

This clone was detected a few times. The chain uses TRBV18 and TRBJ1-1; TRBD1 aligns across 7 bases. Per the germline V gene, CDR1 is KGHSH and CDR2 is LQKENI. The CDR3 runs 15 residues. The junction had 4 bases not matched to a gene; V was cut back by 3 bases and J by 0 bases. DNA for the CDR3: TGTGCCAGCTCACCTTCGACAGGGTTGAACACTGAAGCTTTCTTT. This codes for CASSPSTGLNTEAFF.